Listed here are 31 T cell receptor beta chains from one sample, sequenced in a study of metastatic and nonmetastatic thyroid tumors. Thyroid surgery was preceded by no treatment in any patient. TCRdb reprocessed the PCR reads using MiXCR. The sample carries 30,000 to 35,000 clones, 35% to 45% recorded once. The sequencing input was tumor tissue. The receptors were gathered from a female donor with papillary thyroid cancer or a benign thyroid nodule (not recorded which). Some clones in this sample may be carry-over from other donors' samples.

The chain has TRBV20-1 and TRBJ2-3, with TRBD1 identical over 7 bases. The CDR3 extends over 13 amino acids. Germline V gene lookup returns CDR1 DFQATT and CDR2 SNEGSKA (reference sequence). After removal of 5 bases from V and 4 bases from J, the junction contained 6 bases not matched to a gene. The CDR3 here is CSALSGGADTQYF. In DNA form, the CDR3 reads TGCAGTGCTCTATCAGGGGGTGCAGATACGCAGTATTTT.

CDR3 nucleotide sequence: TGTGCCAGCAGCTTAGATCCGGGACACGGCACAGATACGCAGTATTTT. Translation: CASSLDPGHGTDTQYF. V is TRBV11-2 and J is TRBJ2-3; D may be TRBD1 (6 bases). The CDR3 is 16 amino acids. Per germline, CDR1 SGHAT and CDR2 FQNNGV. The V gene lost 0 bases and the J gene lost 1 base, with 11 bases spanning the gap.

A few counts support this clone. V and J are TRBV19 and TRBJ2-1; 7 bases agree with TRBD2. The V gene's germline CDR1 is LNHDA and CDR2 SQIVND (reference sequence). There are 15 residues in the CDR3. The V segment lost 2 bases and the J segment 4 bases; nucleotides outside the gene matches: 5. Written as DNA, the CDR3 is TGTGCCAGTAGTATACTAGCGGATTTATACAATGAGCAGTTCTTC. This translates into CASSILADLYNEQFF.

This clone was seen a handful of times. This chain joins TRBV27 and TRBJ1-2; no definite D call. Trimming stripped 0 bases from V and 3 bases from J, with 5 bases between. Germline V lookup: CDR1 MNHEY, CDR2 SMNVEV (reference sequence). The CDR3 totals 13 residues. The CDR3 here is CASSLSADYGYTF. The CDR3 nucleotides read TGTGCCAGCAGTTTATCGGCTGACTATGGCTACACCTTC.

V usage is TRBV3-1 and J usage is TRBJ2-7; D possibly corresponds to TRBD1 (5 bases). With 0 bases removed from V and 1 base from J, the gap between germline ends came to 10 bases. From germline, CDR1 is LGHDT and CDR2 YNNKEL (reference sequence). The CDR3 length is 15 residues. The CDR3, as DNA: TGTGCCAGCAGCCAAGATCCAGGGAATTCCTACGAGCAGTACTTC. This translates into CASSQDPGNSYEQYF.

This chain uses TRBV6-2 or TRBV6-3 with TRBJ2-3, with D possibly TRBD1 on 6 matching bases. V lost 0 bases, J lost 10 bases, and 8 bases lay in between. CDR1 is MNHEY and CDR2 is SVGEGT in the germline V gene. The length of the CDR3 is 12 residues. This CDR3 reads CASSYSQGSQYF. As DNA, the CDR3 is TGTGCCAGCAGTTACTCACAGGGATCGCAGTATTTT.

This clone showed up just a few times. The chain combines TRBV2 with TRBJ2-2; TRBD2 might be the D (5 bases). Looked up from germline, CDR1 is SNHLY and CDR2 is FYNNEI. The CDR3 loop spans 13 amino acids. Trimming stripped 4 bases from V and 5 bases from J, with 8 bases between. The CDR3 DNA follows: TGTGCCAGCAGTGCTGAGGGTACCGGGGAGCTGTTTTTT. This sequence encodes CASSAEGTGELFF.

This clone was recorded a few times. The chain employs TRBV6-6 and TRBJ2-7, with D possibly matching TRBD1 (5 bases). Germline-derived CDR1 and CDR2 are MNHNY and SVGAGI (reference sequence). There are 12 residues in the CDR3. Trimming stripped 2 bases from V and 6 bases from J, with 8 bases between. In DNA, the CDR3 is TGTGCCAGCAGTTACCAGGGCGGCGAGCAGTACTTC. Translated, it gives CASSYQGGEQYF.

This clone was found a few times. The V gene is TRBV6-1, the J gene TRBJ2-1; TRBD2 might be the D (5 bases). The ends were cut back, 6 bases at V and 7 bases at J, with 19 bases in the middle. CDR1 and CDR2 (germline): MNHNS, SASEGT. This CDR3 comprises 15 residues. The CDR3 protein is CASSHQSSEENEQFF. For the CDR3, the DNA is TGTGCCAGCAGCCATCAGAGTAGCGAGGAAAATGAGCAGTTCTTC.

This chain connects TRBV6-1 to TRBJ1-2; no reliable D call. Germline CDR1 reads MNHNS; CDR2 reads SASEGT. Trimming pared 1 base from V and 0 bases from J, leaving 6 bases between. This CDR3 region has 14 residues. The CDR3 loop is CASSEGSANYGYTF. The DNA for the CDR3 is TGTGCCAGCAGTGAAGGCTCGGCTAACTATGGCTACACCTTC.

This clone has more than one count but fewer than ten. V gene TRBV19 combines with J gene TRBJ1-5; the D gene is possibly TRBD1 (6 bases). Germline V gene data show CDR1 as LNHDA and CDR2 as SQIVND (reference sequence). V shed 8 bases and J shed 0 bases, with 14 bases lying between them. The CDR3 has 15 residues. CDR3 sequence: CASGDRGRSNQPQHF. Here the CDR3 DNA reads TGTGCCAGTGGGGACCGGGGGCGTAGCAATCAGCCCCAGCATTTT.

This sequence joins TRBV28 and TRBJ2-7; 13 bases line up with TRBD2. V dropped 3 bases and J dropped 2; count of bases not matched to a gene: 16. CDR3 size: 20 residues. CDR1 and CDR2 (germline): MDHEN, SYDVKM. The CDR3 is CASSFGGRGLAGVVTYEQYF. The CDR3 bases are TGTGCCAGCAGTTTTGGGGGGCGCGGACTAGCGGGAGTTGTAACCTACGAGCAGTACTTC.

This clone has a handful of counts. The chain recombines TRBV19 with TRBJ2-7; D not resolved. CDR3 length: 14 amino acids. Deletions cut 7 bases from V and 3 bases from J, with 16 bases between. Germline CDR1 and CDR2: LNHDA and SQIVND (reference sequence). CDR3 loop: CASKATPDSYEQYF. The CDR3, as DNA: TGTGCCAGTAAGGCTACACCTGATAGCTACGAGCAGTACTTC.

V is TRBV6-1 and J is TRBJ2-7, with TRBD1 identical over 7 bases. This CDR3 comprises 15 residues. Germline assignment: CDR1 MNHNS and CDR2 SASEGT. Germline trimming cut 1 base from V and 2 bases from J; bases unmatched to any gene: 5. In DNA, the CDR3 is TGTGCCAGCAGTGAAGAGTACAGGGGAGCCTACGAGCAGTACTTC. It codes for CASSEEYRGAYEQYF.

Only a few counts were recorded for this clone. This chain links TRBV2 with TRBJ2-7; 11 positions agree with TRBD1. V shed 8 bases and J 3 bases; nucleotides not matched to a gene: 0. Germline V gene sequence: CDR1 SNHLY, CDR2 FYNNEI. CDR3 size: 12 residues. CDR3 bases: TGTGCCAGCGGGACAGGGGGCTACGAGCAGTACTTC. It is translated as CASGTGGYEQYF.

The rearrangement uses TRBV9 and TRBJ2-3; no clear D gene. Germline V gene sequence: CDR1 SGDLS, CDR2 YYNGEE. This CDR3 is 16 amino acids long. With 4 bases removed from V and 5 bases from J, the gap between germline ends came to 20 bases. CDR3: CASSRSLDGVLDTQYF. The CDR3, as DNA: TGTGCCAGCAGCCGTAGTTTGGATGGGGTTTTAGATACGCAGTATTTT.

This clone was seen a handful of times. The gene calls are TRBV7-2 and TRBJ1-6; 7 bases match TRBD1. The germline V gene has CDR1 SGHTA and CDR2 FQGNSA. The V gene end was trimmed by 5 bases and the J gene end by 5 bases; junction bases not matched to a gene: 6. The CDR3 sequence is 15 residues long. CDR3 bases: TGTGCCAGCAGCATACGGACAGGTGATAATTCACCCCTCCACTTT. Protein product: CASSIRTGDNSPLHF.

This chain joins TRBV28 and TRBJ2-1; the match to TRBD2 covers 13 bases. J gave up 5 bases and V 6 bases, and 4 bases lay outside the gene matches. The CDR3 has 15 amino acids. From germline, CDR1 is MDHEN and CDR2 SYDVKM. In nucleotides, the CDR3 is TGTGCCAGCAGCAAACTAGCGGGAGGGAACAATGAGCAGTTCTTC. Translated, it gives CASSKLAGGNNEQFF. The entire variable domain, with the rest obtained from reference TRBV28 and TRBJ2-1, is as follows: DVKVTQSSRYLVKRTGEKVFLECVQDMDHENMFWYRQDPGLGLRLIYFSYDVKMKEKGDIPEGYSVSREKKERFSLILESASTNQTSMYLCASSKLAGGNNEQFFGPGTRLTVL.

This rearrangement joins TRBV27 to TRBJ2-3; TRBD1 is a possible D gene (6 bases). The CDR3 has 16 amino acids. V was cut by 3 bases and J by 0 bases, with 13 bases left in between. CDR1 and CDR2 (germline): MNHEY, SMNVEV (reference sequence). For the CDR3, the DNA is TGTGCCAGCAGTTTGGGGACACAGACTAGCACAGATACGCAGTATTTT. Its translation is CASSLGTQTSTDTQYF.

By its share, this clone is medium-sized. The J gene is TRBJ2-1, the V gene TRBV7-9, with 9 bases that match TRBD2. V gave up 8 bases and J gave up 6 bases; unmatched junction bases: 8. CDR1 and CDR2 from the germline V gene are SEHNR and FQNEAQ (reference sequence). The CDR3 length is 14 residues. Here the CDR3 DNA reads TGTGCCAGCCTCAGCGGGGGGTACCTCAATGAGCAGTTCTTC. Protein: CASLSGGYLNEQFF.

J is TRBJ1-2 and V is TRBV20-1; 8 bases match TRBD1. The CDR3 contains 15 residues. J gave up 3 bases and V 1 base, and 7 bases lay outside the gene matches. Germline CDR1 reads DFQATT; CDR2 reads SNEGSKA (reference sequence). CDR3 nucleotide sequence: TGCAGTGCTAGAGTACTCGGACAGGGTCACTATGGCTACACCTTC. This translates into CSARVLGQGHYGYTF.

The rearrangement joins TRBV6-2 or TRBV6-3 to TRBJ2-7, with D perhaps matching TRBD2 (5 bases). The CDR3 length is 11 residues. V was pared by 8 bases and J by 5 bases, with 10 bases between. Germline assignment: CDR1 MNHEY and CDR2 SVGEGT. The CDR3, as DNA: TGTGCCAGCCGGGATCGGGACGAGCAGTACTTC. It yields the protein CASRDRDEQYF.

The V gene is TRBV6-2 or TRBV6-3, the J gene TRBJ2-3; D uncertain. Germline lookup yields CDR1 MNHEY and CDR2 SVGEGT. The CDR3 totals 14 residues. V lost 4 bases, J lost 2 bases, and 10 bases lay in between. CDR3 in amino acids: CASSSLGATDTQYF. The CDR3 nucleotides are TGTGCCAGCAGTTCCCTTGGAGCCACAGATACGCAGTATTTT.

In its sample, this clone was seen a few times. The chain joins TRBV28 to TRBJ2-3; D is unclear. The CDR3 is made up of 16 amino acids. The germline CDR1 and CDR2 sequences are MDHEN and SYDVKM. V lost 8 bases and J lost 1, with 19 bases in between. The CDR3 DNA reads as TGTGCCAGCCGAAGAAGGATGGTGGGCGGCACAGATACGCAGTATTTT. It codes for CASRRRMVGGTDTQYF. The variable domain in full, completed from reference TRBV28 and TRBJ2-3, reads DVKVTQSSRYLVKRTGEKVFLECVQDMDHENMFWYRQDPGLGLRLIYFSYDVKMKEKGDIPEGYSVSREKKERFSLILESASTNQTSMYLCASRRRMVGGTDTQYFGPGTRLTVL.

The rearrangement uses TRBV18 and TRBJ2-7, with a weak D call TRBD1 (6 bases). With 6 bases removed from V and 2 bases from J, the gap between germline ends came to 20 bases. This CDR3 contains 16 residues. The germline V gene encodes CDR1 KGHSH and CDR2 LQKENI. CDR3 loop: CASSLKFQQGTYEQYF. DNA of the CDR3: TGTGCCAGCTCCCTCAAGTTTCAACAGGGTACCTACGAGCAGTACTTC.

This clone was seen a few times. The J gene is TRBJ1-1, the V gene TRBV6-2 or TRBV6-3; tentative D call: TRBD1 (6 bases). The length of the CDR3 is 15 residues. V lost 0 bases, J lost 3 bases, and 11 bases lay in between. The V gene's germline CDR1 is MNHEY and CDR2 SVGEGT. The CDR3 sequence is CASSYSIRGDTEAFF. In DNA, the CDR3 is TGTGCCAGCAGTTACTCAATCAGGGGAGACACTGAAGCTTTCTTT.

This clone was found a few times. The V call is TRBV6-2 or TRBV6-3, the J call TRBJ2-1; the D call may be TRBD1 or TRBD2 (6 bases each). With 3 bases removed from V and 7 bases from J, the gap between germline ends came to 13 bases. The germline V gene encodes CDR1 MNHEY and CDR2 SVGEGT. CDR3 length equals 14 residues. The CDR3 coding sequence is TGTGCCAGCAGTTATATCGGGGGCTCTAATGAGCAGTTCTTC. Translating gives CASSYIGGSNEQFF.

This clone is large. This sequence joins TRBV28 and TRBJ1-1; tentative D call: TRBD1 (5 bases). CDR3 size: 13 residues. Trimming removed 7 bases from V and 1 base from J, with 10 bases in between. Germline V gene sequence: CDR1 MDHEN, CDR2 SYDVKM. The CDR3 is CASTFGTNTEAFF. DNA for the CDR3: TGTGCCAGCACCTTCGGGACGAACACTGAAGCTTTCTTT.

This clone was observed a handful of times. This chain connects TRBV19 to TRBJ2-6; no firm D call. The CDR3 covers 14 residues. V was clipped by 9 bases and J by 4 bases, with 13 bases between them. Germline CDR1 is LNHDA and CDR2 is SQIVND (reference sequence). The CDR3 bases are TGTGCCAGCACCCGGGTCGGCGGGGCCAACGTCCTGACTTTC. It is translated as CASTRVGGANVLTF.

This chain links TRBV30 with TRBJ2-4, with TRBD2 identical over 7 bases. The CDR3 is made up of 13 amino acids. V gave up 7 bases and J gave up 8 bases; unmatched junction bases: 11. Germline V CDR1 and CDR2: GTSNPN, SVGIG (reference sequence). The CDR3 region has the DNA TGTGCCTATACTAGCGCCTGGGAATACATTCAGTACTTC. It specifies CAYTSAWEYIQYF.

This chain's CDR3 is CAWSVGGNQPQHF. As DNA, the CDR3 is TGTGCCTGGAGTGTGGGGGGCAATCAGCCCCAGCATTTT. The chain joins TRBV30 to TRBJ1-5; TRBD1 is a possible D gene (5 bases). The CDR3 runs to 13 residues. Trimming removed 0 bases at V and 2 bases at J, with 5 bases between. Per germline, CDR1 GTSNPN and CDR2 SVGIG (reference sequence).